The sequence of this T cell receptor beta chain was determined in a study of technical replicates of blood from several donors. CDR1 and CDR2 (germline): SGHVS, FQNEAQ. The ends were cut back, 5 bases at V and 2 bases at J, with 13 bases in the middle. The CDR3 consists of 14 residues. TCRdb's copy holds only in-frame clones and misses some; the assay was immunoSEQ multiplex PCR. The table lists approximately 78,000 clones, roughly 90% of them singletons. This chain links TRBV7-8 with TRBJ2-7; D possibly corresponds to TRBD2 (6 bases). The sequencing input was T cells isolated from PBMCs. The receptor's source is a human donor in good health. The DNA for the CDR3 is TGTGCCAGCAGCGCTGGGACTTCCGCCTACGAGCAGTACTTC. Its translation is CASSAGTSAYEQYF.